One and the same sample provided the 32 T cell receptor beta chains below, sequenced in a study of shared clonotypes between healthy human individuals. Sequencing used immunoSEQ multiplex PCR; TCRdb keeps in-frame clones, though not all of them. Of roughly 1.5 million clones listed, 95% to 99% are singletons. The sample was naive CD4+ T cells sorted from blood. The sample's subset: CD45RA+ positively selected. Source of these receptors: a young man in good health.

The chain couples TRBV11-2 to TRBJ2-7, with 12 bases identical to TRBD2. V dropped 5 bases and J dropped 0; count of bases not matched to a gene: 11. The length of the CDR3 is 18 residues. Germline loops: CDR1 SGHAT, CDR2 FQNNGV. The CDR3 DNA reads TGTGCCAGCAGCCTAAAGGGTCTAGCGGGAGGGAGCTCCTACGAGCAGTACTTC. It is translated as CASSLKGLAGGSSYEQYF.

The gene calls are TRBV5-1 and TRBJ2-3; 7 bases agree with TRBD2. V shed 3 bases and J 6 bases; nucleotides not matched to a gene: 7. Looked up from germline, CDR1 is SGHRS and CDR2 is YFSETQ. This CDR3 comprises 14 residues. Here the CDR3 reads CASSSRLAGDTQYF. CDR3 coding DNA: TGCGCCAGCAGCTCTCGGTTAGCGGGCGATACGCAGTATTTT.

This chain connects TRBV10-3 to TRBJ2-5, with 8 bases fitting TRBD1. CDR1 is ENHRY and CDR2 is SYGVKD in the germline V gene. The CDR3 totals 17 residues. J lost 5 bases, V lost 3 bases, and 14 bases had no gene match. This CDR3 reads CAISDYRTGSYGETQYF. The CDR3 nucleotides read TGTGCCATCAGTGATTATAGGACAGGGAGTTATGGGGAGACCCAGTACTTC.

This rearrangement joins TRBV4-3 to TRBJ2-1; D unresolved. The CDR3 runs 15 residues. Germline CDR1 and CDR2: LGHNA and YSLEER. V was cut by 1 base and J by 5 bases, with 12 bases left in between. The CDR3 protein is CASSQGRVQDNEQFF. The CDR3, as DNA: TGCGCCAGCAGCCAAGGAAGGGTTCAGGACAATGAGCAGTTCTTC.

The gene calls are TRBV6-1 and TRBJ1-5, with D hard to call. The CDR3 runs to 15 residues. V shed 1 base and J shed 2 bases, with 9 bases lying between them. The germline gives CDR1 MNHNS, CDR2 SASEGT. The CDR3 DNA sequence: TGTGCCAGCAGTGAAGTTGCGATTCGCAATCAGCCCCAGCATTTT. The encoded protein is CASSEVAIRNQPQHF.

On this clone itself: Other DNA sequences of this sample code for an identical CDR3. The gene calls are TRBV9 and TRBJ2-3; TRBD2 agrees at 14 bases. From germline, CDR1 is SGDLS and CDR2 YYNGEE. Losses at the gene ends were 0 bases for V and 5 bases for J; bases not matched to a gene: 5. The CDR3 is made up of 17 amino acids. The CDR3 bases are TGTGCCAGCAGCGTAGCGACTAGCGGGAGGGCAGGAGATACGCAGTATTTT. This sequence encodes CASSVATSGRAGDTQYF. The full variable domain, in which reference TRBV9 and TRBJ2-3 provide the parts outside the CDR3, is DSGVTQTPKHLITATGQRVTLRCSPRSGDLSVYWYQQSLDQGLQFLIQYYNGEERAKGNILERFSAQQFPDLHSELNLSSLELGDSALYFCASSVATSGRAGDTQYFGPGTRLTVL.

The chain employs TRBV14 and TRBJ2-5; no reliable D call. CDR3 length: 16 residues. V shed 3 bases and J shed 2 bases, with 16 bases lying between them. Per the germline V gene, CDR1 is SGHDN and CDR2 is FVKESK. The CDR3 coding sequence is TGTGCCAGCAGCCAGTACAAGCTAGGTACTCAAGAGACCCAGTACTTC. This sequence encodes CASSQYKLGTQETQYF.

This chain connects TRBV11-2 to TRBJ2-1; the D gene could be TRBD1 or TRBD2 (5 bases each). The CDR3 length is 13 residues. Germline V gives CDR1 SGHAT, CDR2 FQNNGV. The V end was cut by 5 bases, the J end by 12 bases, with 17 bases between. This CDR3 is CASSGGWGIGQFF. CDR3 bases: TGTGCCAGCAGCGGGGGTTGGGGGATTGGGCAGTTCTTC.

The chain carries TRBV2 and TRBJ2-7; D unclear. Trimming cost V 6 bases and J 5 bases, with 14 bases left between them. The CDR3 is 13 residues long. From germline, CDR1 is SNHLY and CDR2 FYNNEI. In DNA form, the CDR3 reads TGTGCCAGCAGGACCCTTTCTTCCCACGAGCAGTACTTC. Amino acid sequence: CASRTLSSHEQYF.

The V call is TRBV5-1, the J call TRBJ1-1; D is perhaps TRBD1 (5 bases). V was shortened by 4 bases and J by 10 bases, with 17 bases between the two germline ends. CDR3 length: 13 residues. Germline V gives CDR1 SGHRS, CDR2 YFSETQ. CDR3 amino acids: CASSPHRGERAFF. The DNA of the CDR3 is TGCGCCAGCAGCCCTCACCGGGGGGAAAGAGCTTTCTTT. The full variable domain, its missing parts supplied by reference TRBV5-1 and TRBJ1-1, is KAGVTQTPRYLIKTRGQQVTLSCSPISGHRSVSWYQQTPGQGLQFLFEYFSETQRNKGNFPGRFSGRQFSNSRSEMNVSTLELGDSALYLCASSPHRGERAFFGQGTRLTVV.

V and J are TRBV7-6 and TRBJ1-1; D remains unclear. CDR3 length equals 13 residues. V lost 1 base, J lost 2 bases, and 5 bases lay in between. Germline V gene sequence: CDR1 SGHVS, CDR2 FNYEAQ. The DNA of the CDR3 is TGTGCCAGCAGCTTAGTCACAAACACTGAAGCTTTCTTT. Amino acid sequence: CASSLVTNTEAFF.

This clone is a singleton in its sample. In DNA, the CDR3 is TGTGCCAGCAGCCTCTGGACCGCGCTTGGAAACACCATATATTTT. This encodes CASSLWTALGNTIYF. This chain uses TRBV5-4 with TRBJ1-3; D is unresolved. The CDR3 runs to 15 residues. V lost 4 bases and J 3 bases, leaving 14 bases between the germline ends. The germline V gene encodes CDR1 SGHNT and CDR2 YYREEE (reference sequence).

The chain recombines TRBV5-1 with TRBJ1-3, with D unresolved. This CDR3 is built from 14 residues. The V gene's germline CDR1 is SGHRS and CDR2 YFSETQ. V lost 3 bases and J lost 0, with 7 bases in between. Here the CDR3 reads CASSWESSGNTIYF. CDR3 coding DNA: TGCGCCAGCAGCTGGGAGAGCTCTGGAAACACCATATATTTT.

This chain connects TRBV9 to TRBJ2-1, with 12 bases identical to TRBD2. V shed 3 bases and J 6 bases; nucleotides not matched to a gene: 1. CDR3 length: 14 amino acids. CDR1 and CDR2 from the germline V gene are SGDLS and YYNGEE. Here the CDR3 reads CASSAGLAGNEQFF. The CDR3 DNA is TGTGCCAGCAGCGCGGGACTAGCGGGCAATGAGCAGTTCTTC.

V usage is TRBV2 and J usage is TRBJ2-3; 9 bases are shared with TRBD1. Trimming took 6 bases from V and 3 from J; bases not matched to a gene: 7. Germline V gene data show CDR1 as SNHLY and CDR2 as FYNNEI. This CDR3 has 15 residues. The CDR3 protein is CASRYRDRVTDTQYF. CDR3 DNA: TGTGCCAGCAGGTACCGGGACAGGGTAACAGATACGCAGTATTTT.

V gene TRBV7-9 combines with J gene TRBJ2-3, with 13 bases fitting TRBD2. The V segment lost 8 bases and the J segment 2 bases; nucleotides outside the gene matches: 16. This CDR3 contains 19 residues. CDR1 is SEHNR, CDR2 FQNEAQ, per germline (reference sequence). CDR3 sequence reads: CASERLGTSGTRITDTQYF. DNA for the CDR3: TGTGCCAGCGAGCGCCTAGGGACTAGCGGGACCCGAATCACAGATACGCAGTATTTT.

About this clone itself: Other DNA sequences in the same sample also yield this CDR3. The chain links TRBV29-1 to TRBJ2-3; D might be TRBD2 (6 bases). V dropped 6 bases and J dropped 2 bases, with 12 bases sitting between them. This CDR3 contains 13 residues. CDR1 and CDR2 (germline): SQVTM, ANQGSEA. CDR3 sequence (DNA): TGCAGCGTCTCGGGACTCCACACAGATACGCAGTATTTT. It is translated as CSVSGLHTDTQYF.

This clone was recorded once. The chain joins TRBV27 to TRBJ1-1; TRBD1 is a possible D gene (5 bases). Trimming left V 2 bases short and J 5 bases short, with 9 bases between. The CDR3 sequence is 13 residues long. Germline CDR1 is MNHEY and CDR2 is SMNVEV (reference sequence). This chain's CDR3 is CASSLVGVTEAFF. The CDR3 DNA reads as TGTGCCAGCAGTTTAGTGGGGGTTACTGAAGCTTTCTTT.

V usage is TRBV29-1 and J usage is TRBJ2-1, with TRBD2 matching 10 bases. Germline V CDR1 and CDR2: SQVTM, ANQGSEA. This CDR3 is built from 16 residues. V was pared by 3 bases and J by 0 bases, with 5 bases of the junction left unmatched. The CDR3 DNA sequence: TGCAGCGTTGAGGGGCTAGCGGGGGACTCCTACAATGAGCAGTTCTTC. It yields the protein CSVEGLAGDSYNEQFF.

The chain carries TRBV27 and TRBJ1-5, with D unclear. The germline V gene encodes CDR1 MNHEY and CDR2 SMNVEV (reference sequence). The CDR3 is 13 amino acids. Trimming pared 2 bases from V and 4 bases from J, leaving 6 bases between. CDR3 in amino acids: CASSLALNQPQHF. The CDR3 nucleotides are TGTGCCAGCAGTTTAGCATTGAATCAGCCCCAGCATTTT.

CDR3 residues: CSVSGVVEQYF. Here the CDR3 DNA reads TGCAGCGTTAGCGGGGTGGTCGAGCAGTACTTC. The V and J genes are TRBV29-1 and TRBJ2-7, with 7 bases matching TRBD2. The CDR3 contains 11 residues. Trimming took 5 bases from V and 6 from J; bases not matched to a gene: 4. Germline V gives CDR1 SQVTM, CDR2 ANQGSEA.

This rearrangement joins TRBV29-1 to TRBJ2-7; perhaps TRBD2 as D (6 bases). The germline V gene encodes CDR1 SQVTM and CDR2 ANQGSEA. Trimming removed 3 bases at V and 8 bases at J, with 20 bases between. The CDR3 spans 14 residues. CDR3 DNA sequence: TGCAGCGTTGATGTGGGGGGTATCTACGAGCAGCAGTACTTC. It specifies CSVDVGGIYEQQYF.

As regards this clone: This sample includes further DNA sequences coding for the same CDR3. The chain has TRBV5-1 and TRBJ1-1; 7 bases fit TRBD1. The CDR3 totals 14 residues. V shed 4 bases and J 2 bases; nucleotides not matched to a gene: 5. CDR1 and CDR2 from the germline V gene are SGHRS and YFSETQ. CDR3 amino acids: CASSTRQGNTEAFF. Here the CDR3 DNA reads TGCGCCAGCAGCACTCGACAGGGTAACACTGAAGCTTTCTTT.

In DNA form, the CDR3 reads TGTGCCAGCAGCAAGGGACTAGCGGGAGGCTCCTACGAGCAGTACTTC. It codes for CASSKGLAGGSYEQYF. The chain uses TRBV14 and TRBJ2-7, with 15 bases identical to TRBD2. V lost 5 bases and J lost 0; bases outside the gene matches: 2. The V gene's germline CDR1 is SGHDN and CDR2 FVKESK. There are 16 residues in the CDR3. Drawing the rest from reference TRBV14 and TRBJ2-7, the complete variable domain is EAGVTQFPSHSVIEKGQTVTLRCDPISGHDNLYWYRRVMGKEIKFLLHFVKESKQDESGMPNNRFLAERTGGTYSTLKVQPAELEDSGVYFCASSKGLAGGSYEQYFGPGTRLTVT.

DNA of the CDR3: TGTGCCAGCAGCTTTGGGGCGGGAGGCGAGCAGTACTTC. This gives the protein CASSFGAGGEQYF. The rearrangement links TRBV5-5 to TRBJ2-7; TRBD2 matches at 8 bases. Germline V gives CDR1 SGHKS, CDR2 YYEKEE (reference sequence). V lost 2 bases, J lost 6 bases, and 4 bases stayed unmatched. CDR3 length: 13 residues.

This chain links TRBV11-3 with TRBJ2-1, with D uncertain. The CDR3 length is 12 residues. CDR1 is SGHNT and CDR2 is YENEEA in the germline V gene. The V end lost 5 bases, the J end lost 5 bases, and 7 bases lay between the germline ends. The CDR3 reads CASSRRDNEQFF. The CDR3 bases are TGTGCCAGCAGCCGACGGGACAATGAGCAGTTCTTC. The full variable domain, its missing parts supplied by reference TRBV11-3 and TRBJ2-1, is EAGVVQSPRYKIIEKKQPVAFWCNPISGHNTLYWYLQNLGQGPELLIRYENEEAVDDSQLPKDRFSAERLKGVDSTLKIQPAELGDSAVYLCASSRRDNEQFFGPGTRLTVL.

The chain combines TRBV25-1 with TRBJ2-4; TRBD1 matches 9 bases. The CDR3 sequence is 12 residues long. With 4 bases clipped from V and 12 bases from J, the junction kept 4 bases outside the gene matches. Germline lookup yields CDR1 MGHDK and CDR2 SYGVNS. CDR3 loop: CASSARGQGQYF. In DNA form, the CDR3 reads TGTGCCAGCAGTGCCCGGGGACAGGGTCAGTACTTC.

Here the CDR3 DNA reads TGTGCCAGCAGCCCAGGACTAGCGCAGAGCTCCTACGAGCAGTACTTC. This translates into CASSPGLAQSSYEQYF. V and J are TRBV7-2 and TRBJ2-7; the match to TRBD2 covers 9 bases. Looked up from germline, CDR1 is SGHTA and CDR2 is FQGNSA. CDR3 length: 16 amino acids. V was clipped by 5 bases and J by 0 bases; unmatched bases: 8. Using reference TRBV7-2 and TRBJ2-7 for the parts outside the CDR3, the full variable domain is GAGVSQSPSNKVTEKGKDVELRCDPISGHTALYWYRQSLGQGLEFLIYFQGNSAPDKSGLPSDRFSAERTGGSVSTLTIQRTQQEDSAVYLCASSPGLAQSSYEQYFGPGTRLTVT.

The V and J genes are TRBV7-2 and TRBJ2-7; no clear D gene. Germline V gene sequence: CDR1 SGHTA, CDR2 FQGNSA. V shed 2 bases and J shed 0 bases, with 11 bases lying between them. This CDR3 has 15 amino acids. Here the CDR3 DNA reads TGTGCCAGCAGCTTATATCGGAGTATCTCCTACGAGCAGTACTTC. It yields the protein CASSLYRSISYEQYF.

This chain links TRBV5-5 with TRBJ2-7, with 10 bases matching TRBD2. V lost 3 bases to trimming and J lost 4 bases; unmatched junction nucleotides: 4. The V gene's germline CDR1 is SGHKS and CDR2 YYEKEE (reference sequence). The CDR3 totals 14 residues. This CDR3 reads CASSSGTSVYEQYF. As DNA, the CDR3 is TGTGCCAGCAGCTCGGGGACTAGCGTTTACGAGCAGTACTTC.

This chain uses TRBV7-2 with TRBJ2-5, with 11 positions matching TRBD2. The germline CDR1 and CDR2 sequences are SGHTA and FQGNSA. This CDR3 has 19 residues. V shed 2 bases, J shed 6 bases, and the junction held 17 bases outside the gene matches. The CDR3 DNA sequence: TGTGCCAGCAGCTTATCCTTAGCGGGAGGGTCACTTAGTTTGAAGACCCAGTACTTC. This gives the protein CASSLSLAGGSLSLKTQYF. Combining the CDR3 with reference TRBV7-2 and TRBJ2-5 gives the whole variable domain GAGVSQSPSNKVTEKGKDVELRCDPISGHTALYWYRQSLGQGLEFLIYFQGNSAPDKSGLPSDRFSAERTGGSVSTLTIQRTQQEDSAVYLCASSLSLAGGSLSLKTQYFGPGTRLLVL.

The chain carries TRBV5-5 and TRBJ2-1; either TRBD1 or TRBD2 may supply D (5 bases each). Between the trimmed V and J ends, which lost 2 bases and 8 bases, there was a span of 17 bases. The CDR3 runs to 15 residues. Germline V gene sequence: CDR1 SGHKS, CDR2 YYEKEE (reference sequence). The CDR3 DNA is TGTGCCAGCAGCTTCAGGGACCCTTGGTCCGATGAGCAGTTCTTC. As protein: CASSFRDPWSDEQFF.